Listed below are T cell receptor beta chains from one sample, sequenced in a study of naive and memory T cell subsets. TCRdb reprocessed the UMI-ligation and nested PCR reads via MiXCR and lists one record per CDR3 protein. Among tens of thousands of distinct CDR3 sequences, around 13% were seen once, and the ten largest hold about 0.93%. Specimen: central memory CD4+ T cells from blood. The source is a human donor in good health. Both conserved end residues are part of each CDR3. The D gene is left open where the match is weak. A row's size may be missing; if present it is once, few, many or a size class.

CDR3nt: TGTGCCAGCAGTTTAAGAGCGGGAGGGCCCTACGAGCAGTACTTC
CDR3aa: CASSLRAGGPYEQYF
v_gene: TRBV12-3/TRBV12-4
j_gene: TRBJ2-7
d_gene: TRBD2
abundance: few

CDR3nt: TGCAGCGGCGGGACAGGGACTGGTGAAAAACTGTTTTTT
CDR3aa: CSGGTGTGEKLFF
v_gene: TRBV29-1
j_gene: TRBJ1-4
d_gene: TRBD1
abundance: few

CDR3nt: TGTGCCAGCAGCCAAGTGGGGACAGGGAATGTGGGCTATGGCTACACCTTC
CDR3aa: CASSQVGTGNVGYGYTF
v_gene: TRBV4-2
j_gene: TRBJ1-2
d_gene: TRBD1
abundance: few

CDR3nt: TGTGCCAGCAGCTTGGTGTCAACAGGGAGTGAAAAACTGTTTTTT
CDR3aa: CASSLVSTGSEKLFF
v_gene: TRBV5-6
j_gene: TRBJ1-4
d_gene: -
abundance: few

CDR3nt: TGCAGTGCTAGAGATCTCCAGGGTGGAAATGAGCAGTTCTTC
CDR3aa: CSARDLQGGNEQFF
v_gene: TRBV20-1
j_gene: TRBJ2-1
d_gene: -
abundance: many

CDR3nt: TGTGCCAGTAGATCAGCGTTCGCGAACACCGGGGAGCTGTTTTTT
CDR3aa: CASRSAFANTGELFF
v_gene: TRBV19
j_gene: TRBJ2-2
d_gene: -
abundance: -

CDR3nt: TGTGCCAGTAAAGTGGGATTTAAGGCAGATACGCAGTATTTT
CDR3aa: CASKVGFKADTQYF
v_gene: TRBV19
j_gene: TRBJ2-3
d_gene: -
abundance: many

CDR3nt: TGTGCCACCAGCAGGGGTTCTAGCGGGAGGCAGTACGAGCAGTACTTC
CDR3aa: CATSRGSSGRQYEQYF
v_gene: TRBV15
j_gene: TRBJ2-7
d_gene: TRBD2
abundance: few

CDR3nt: TGTGCCAGCAGCTTCTGGGTCGTAGGTGGTGAGCAGTTCTTC
CDR3aa: CASSFWVVGGEQFF
v_gene: TRBV5-6
j_gene: TRBJ2-1
d_gene: -
abundance: few

CDR3nt: TGCAGCGTTGAAGAAGGTAGAGATACGCAGTATTTT
CDR3aa: CSVEEGRDTQYF
v_gene: TRBV29-1
j_gene: TRBJ2-3
d_gene: -
abundance: few

CDR3nt: TGTGCCAGCAGCTGGCCCGGCAGCCTGAGCCCCTCCGAGCAGTACTTC
CDR3aa: CASSWPGSLSPSEQYF
v_gene: TRBV11-1
j_gene: TRBJ2-7
d_gene: -
abundance: many

CDR3nt: TGTGCCAGCTCACCGTCCGGGACAGGGGATGGCTACACCTTC
CDR3aa: CASSPSGTGDGYTF
v_gene: TRBV18
j_gene: TRBJ1-2
d_gene: TRBD1
abundance: -

CDR3nt: TGTGCCAGCAGTTTTGGGAGCGCCTCACCGGGGGGCTATGGCTACACCTTC
CDR3aa: CASSFGSASPGGYGYTF
v_gene: TRBV28
j_gene: TRBJ1-2
d_gene: -
abundance: few

CDR3nt: TGCGCCAGCAGCTTGGTTGCGGGAAACACCATATATTTT
CDR3aa: CASSLVAGNTIYF
v_gene: TRBV5-1
j_gene: TRBJ1-3
d_gene: -
abundance: few

CDR3nt: TGTGCCAGCAGTTCCCTTTCGGGTACAGATACGCAGTATTTT
CDR3aa: CASSSLSGTDTQYF
v_gene: TRBV28
j_gene: TRBJ2-3
d_gene: -
abundance: many